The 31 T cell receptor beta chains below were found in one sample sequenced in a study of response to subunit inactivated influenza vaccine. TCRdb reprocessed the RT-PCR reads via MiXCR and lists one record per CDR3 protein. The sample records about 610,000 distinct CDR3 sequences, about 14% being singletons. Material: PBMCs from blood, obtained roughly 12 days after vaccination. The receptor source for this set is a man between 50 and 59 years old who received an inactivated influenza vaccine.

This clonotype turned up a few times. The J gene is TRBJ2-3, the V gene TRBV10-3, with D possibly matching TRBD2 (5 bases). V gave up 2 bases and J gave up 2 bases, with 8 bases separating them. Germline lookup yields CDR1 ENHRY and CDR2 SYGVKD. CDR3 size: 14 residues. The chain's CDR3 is CAISEAGSTDTQYF. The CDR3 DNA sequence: TGTGCCATCAGTGAGGCGGGCTCCACAGATACGCAGTATTTT.

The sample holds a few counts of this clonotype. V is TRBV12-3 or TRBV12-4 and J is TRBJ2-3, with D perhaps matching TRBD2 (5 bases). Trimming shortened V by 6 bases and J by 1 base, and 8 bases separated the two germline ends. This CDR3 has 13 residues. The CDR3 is CASSRTRTDTQYF. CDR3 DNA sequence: TGTGCCAGCAGCCGGACTCGCACAGATACGCAGTATTTT.

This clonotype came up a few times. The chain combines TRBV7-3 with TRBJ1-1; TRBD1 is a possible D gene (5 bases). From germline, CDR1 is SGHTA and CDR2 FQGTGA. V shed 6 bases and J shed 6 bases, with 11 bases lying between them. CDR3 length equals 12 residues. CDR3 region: CASSWDEPEAFF. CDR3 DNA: TGTGCCAGCAGTTGGGACGAACCTGAAGCTTTCTTT.

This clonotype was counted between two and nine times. The CDR3 region has the DNA TGTGCCAGCAGCGTAGTCGGGGCCGGGGAGCTGTTTTTT. Its protein is CASSVVGAGELFF. J is TRBJ2-2 and V is TRBV9; a possible D gene is TRBD2 (5 bases). The CDR3 is made up of 13 amino acids. In germline, CDR1 is SGDLS, CDR2 YYNGEE. The V gene lost 0 bases and the J gene lost 6 bases, with 6 bases spanning the gap.

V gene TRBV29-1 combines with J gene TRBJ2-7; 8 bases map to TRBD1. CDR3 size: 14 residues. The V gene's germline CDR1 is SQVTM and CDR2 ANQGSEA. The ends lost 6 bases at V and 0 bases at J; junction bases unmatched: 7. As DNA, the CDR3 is TGCAGCGTGACCCAGGGGGCCAACTCCTACGAGCAGTACTTC. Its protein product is CSVTQGANSYEQYF.

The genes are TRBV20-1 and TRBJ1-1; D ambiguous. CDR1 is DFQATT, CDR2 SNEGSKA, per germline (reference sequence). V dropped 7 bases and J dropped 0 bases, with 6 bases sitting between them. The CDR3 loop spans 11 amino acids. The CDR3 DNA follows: TGCAGTGGTATGTTGAACACTGAAGCTTTCTTT. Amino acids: CSGMLNTEAFF.

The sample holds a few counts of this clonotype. The chain's CDR3 is CASSYSGQIQETQYF. CDR3 nucleotides: TGTGCCAGCAGTTACTCAGGACAGATCCAAGAGACCCAGTACTTC. The V gene is TRBV6-5, the J gene TRBJ2-5; perhaps TRBD1 as D (6 bases). The germline gives CDR1 MNHEY, CDR2 SVGAGI. Trimming shortened V by 0 bases and J by 1 base, and 9 bases separated the two germline ends. The CDR3 covers 15 residues.

The CDR3 bases are TGTGCCAGCAGTTACTCACTTGGGACAGGGGGAGGCTACACCTTC. Translated: CASSYSLGTGGGYTF. V gene TRBV6-5 combines with J gene TRBJ1-2, with 11 positions matching TRBD1. The CDR3 covers 15 residues. Germline CDR1 and CDR2: MNHEY and SVGAGI. V lost 0 bases and J lost 8; bases outside the gene matches: 5.

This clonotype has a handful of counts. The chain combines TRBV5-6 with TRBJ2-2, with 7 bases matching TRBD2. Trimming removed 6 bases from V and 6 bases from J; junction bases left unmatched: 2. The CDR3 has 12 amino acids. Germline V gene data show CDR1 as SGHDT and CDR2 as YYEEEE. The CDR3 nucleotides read TGTGCCAGCAAGCGGGGACCCGGGGAGCTGTTTTTT. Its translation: CASKRGPGELFF.

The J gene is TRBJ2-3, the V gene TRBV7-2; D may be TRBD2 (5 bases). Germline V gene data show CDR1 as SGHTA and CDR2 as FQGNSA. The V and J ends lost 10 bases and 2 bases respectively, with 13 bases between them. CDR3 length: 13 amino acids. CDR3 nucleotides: TGTGCCACCGGACTCGAAAACACAGATACGCAGTATTTT. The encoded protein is CATGLENTDTQYF.

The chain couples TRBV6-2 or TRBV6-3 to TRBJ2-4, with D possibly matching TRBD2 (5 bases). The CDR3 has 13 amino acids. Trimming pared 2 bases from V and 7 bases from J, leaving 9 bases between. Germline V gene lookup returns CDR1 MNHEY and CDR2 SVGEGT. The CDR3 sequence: CASSYEGPNIQYF. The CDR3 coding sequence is TGTGCCAGCAGTTACGAGGGCCCGAACATTCAGTACTTC.

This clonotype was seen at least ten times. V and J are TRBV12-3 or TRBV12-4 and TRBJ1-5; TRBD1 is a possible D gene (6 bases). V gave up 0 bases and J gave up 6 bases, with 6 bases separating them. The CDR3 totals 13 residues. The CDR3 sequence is CASSLAQGQPQHF. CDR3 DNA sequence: TGTGCCAGCAGTTTAGCACAGGGTCAGCCCCAGCATTTT.

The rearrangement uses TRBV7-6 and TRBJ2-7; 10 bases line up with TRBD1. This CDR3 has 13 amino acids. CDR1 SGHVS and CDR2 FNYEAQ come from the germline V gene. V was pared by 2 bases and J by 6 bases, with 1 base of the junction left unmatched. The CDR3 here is CASSLRDRGEQYF. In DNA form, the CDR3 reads TGTGCCAGCAGCTTACGGGACAGGGGCGAGCAGTACTTC.

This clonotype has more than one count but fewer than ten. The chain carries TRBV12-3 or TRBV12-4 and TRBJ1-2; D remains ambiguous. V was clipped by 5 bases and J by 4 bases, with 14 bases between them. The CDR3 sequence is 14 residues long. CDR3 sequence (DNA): TGTGCCAGCAGTGTCGGCCCTCCCCTCTATGGCTACACCTTC. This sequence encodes CASSVGPPLYGYTF.

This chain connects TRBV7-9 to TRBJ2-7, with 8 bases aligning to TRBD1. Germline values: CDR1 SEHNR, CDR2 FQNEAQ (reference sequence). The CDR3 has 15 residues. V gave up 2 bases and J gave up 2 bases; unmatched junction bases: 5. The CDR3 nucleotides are TGTGCCAGCAGCTTAATGCGACAGGGGACCTACGAGCAGTACTTC. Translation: CASSLMRQGTYEQYF.

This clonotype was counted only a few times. The CDR3, as DNA: TGTGCCAGCAGCTCGACAGGGTTGAGCAATCAGCCCCAGCATTTT. Protein: CASSSTGLSNQPQHF. The chain combines TRBV7-2 with TRBJ1-5, with 7 positions matching TRBD1. Germline V gene data show CDR1 as SGHTA and CDR2 as FQGNSA. V lost 4 bases and J lost 1; bases outside the gene matches: 4. CDR3 size: 15 residues.

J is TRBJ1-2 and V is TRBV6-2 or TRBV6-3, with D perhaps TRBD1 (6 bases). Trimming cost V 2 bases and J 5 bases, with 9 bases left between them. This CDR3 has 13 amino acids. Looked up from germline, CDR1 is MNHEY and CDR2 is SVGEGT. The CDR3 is CASSYGRGYGYTF. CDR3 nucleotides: TGTGCCAGCAGTTACGGCAGGGGTTATGGCTACACCTTC.

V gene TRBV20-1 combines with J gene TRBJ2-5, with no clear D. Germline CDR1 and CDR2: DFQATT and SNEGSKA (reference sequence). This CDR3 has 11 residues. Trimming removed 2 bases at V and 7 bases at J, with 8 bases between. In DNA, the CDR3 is TGCAGTGCTAGATGGGGTGGGACCCAGTACTTC. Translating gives CSARWGGTQYF.

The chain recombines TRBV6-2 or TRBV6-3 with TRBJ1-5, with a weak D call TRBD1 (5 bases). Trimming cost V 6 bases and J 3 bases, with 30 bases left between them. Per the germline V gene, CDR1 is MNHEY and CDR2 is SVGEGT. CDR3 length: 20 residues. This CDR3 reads CASSGQLETRDLIDNQPQHF. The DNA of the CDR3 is TGTGCCAGCAGCGGACAATTAGAGACAAGGGACCTTATAGACAATCAGCCCCAGCATTTT.

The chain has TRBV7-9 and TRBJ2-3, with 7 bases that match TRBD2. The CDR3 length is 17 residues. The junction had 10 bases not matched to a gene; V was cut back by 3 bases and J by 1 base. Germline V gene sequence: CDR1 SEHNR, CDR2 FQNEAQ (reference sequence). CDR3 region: CASSLYGLVGGTDTQYF. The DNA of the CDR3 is TGTGCCAGCAGCTTGTACGGACTAGTTGGGGGCACAGATACGCAGTATTTT.

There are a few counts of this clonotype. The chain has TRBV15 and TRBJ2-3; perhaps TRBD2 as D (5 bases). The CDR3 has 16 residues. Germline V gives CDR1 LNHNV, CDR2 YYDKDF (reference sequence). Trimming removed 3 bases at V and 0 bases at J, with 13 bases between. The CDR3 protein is CATSSWASGSTDTQYF. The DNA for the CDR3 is TGTGCCACCAGCAGCTGGGCGAGCGGAAGCACAGATACGCAGTATTTT.

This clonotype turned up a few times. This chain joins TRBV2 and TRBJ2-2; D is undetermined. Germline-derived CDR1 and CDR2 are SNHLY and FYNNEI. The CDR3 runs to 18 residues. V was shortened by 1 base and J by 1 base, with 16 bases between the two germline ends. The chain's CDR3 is CASSEVTGIGLNTGELFF. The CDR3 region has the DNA TGTGCCAGCAGTGAAGTCACGGGTATAGGGCTGAACACCGGGGAGCTGTTTTTT.

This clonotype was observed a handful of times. DNA for the CDR3: TGTGCCAGCAGTACATACAGGGGGTCTAATGAAAAACTGTTTTTT. Translated: CASSTYRGSNEKLFF. The chain is built from TRBV6-1 and TRBJ1-4; 8 bases match TRBD1. The junction had 5 bases not matched to a gene; V was cut back by 5 bases and J by 3 bases. The CDR3 is 15 amino acids. Looked up from germline, CDR1 is MNHNS and CDR2 is SASEGT.

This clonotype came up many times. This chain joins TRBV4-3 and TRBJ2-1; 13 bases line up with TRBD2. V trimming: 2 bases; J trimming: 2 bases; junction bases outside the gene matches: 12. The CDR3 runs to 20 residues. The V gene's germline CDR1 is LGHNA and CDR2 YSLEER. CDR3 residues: CASSQRRGTSGITTYNEQFF. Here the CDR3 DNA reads TGCGCCAGCAGCCAAAGACGAGGGACTAGCGGGATTACGACCTACAATGAGCAGTTCTTC.

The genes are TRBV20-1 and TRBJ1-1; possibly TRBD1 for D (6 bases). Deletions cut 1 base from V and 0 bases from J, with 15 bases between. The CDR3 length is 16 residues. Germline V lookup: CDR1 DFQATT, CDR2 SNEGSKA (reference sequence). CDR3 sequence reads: CSARVPSGTMNTEAFF. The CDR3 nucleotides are TGCAGTGCTAGAGTTCCTTCCGGGACAATGAACACTGAAGCTTTCTTT.

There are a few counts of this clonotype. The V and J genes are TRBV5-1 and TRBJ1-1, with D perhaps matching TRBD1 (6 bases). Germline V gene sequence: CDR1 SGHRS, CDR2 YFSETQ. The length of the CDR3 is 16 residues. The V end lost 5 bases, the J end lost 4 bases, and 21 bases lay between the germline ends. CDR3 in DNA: TGCGCCAGCAGTTCGTTACAGGGTCCTGTCGGCACTGAAGCTTTCTTT. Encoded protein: CASSSLQGPVGTEAFF.

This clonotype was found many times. The chain's CDR3 is CASSQASQGYYNEQFF. In DNA, the CDR3 is TGTGCCAGCAGCCAAGCCTCGCAGGGATATTACAATGAGCAGTTCTTC. This chain links TRBV4-2 with TRBJ2-1, with a possible D match to TRBD1 (5 bases). Germline V CDR1 and CDR2: LGHNA, YNFKEQ. The CDR3 consists of 16 residues. The ends were cut back, 1 base at V and 4 bases at J, with 14 bases in the middle.

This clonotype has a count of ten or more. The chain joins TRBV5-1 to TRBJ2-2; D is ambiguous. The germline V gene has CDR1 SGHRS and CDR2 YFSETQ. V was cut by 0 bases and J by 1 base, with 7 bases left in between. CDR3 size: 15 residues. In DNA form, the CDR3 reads TGCGCCAGCAGCTTGGTGGCCGGGAACACCGGGGAGCTGTTTTTT. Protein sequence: CASSLVAGNTGELFF.

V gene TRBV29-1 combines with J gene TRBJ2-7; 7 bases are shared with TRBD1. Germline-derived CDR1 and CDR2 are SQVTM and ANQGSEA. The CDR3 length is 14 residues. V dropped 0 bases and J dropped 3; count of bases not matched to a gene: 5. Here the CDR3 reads CSVEDPTGYYEQYF. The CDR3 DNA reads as TGCAGCGTTGAAGATCCGACAGGGTACTACGAGCAGTACTTC.

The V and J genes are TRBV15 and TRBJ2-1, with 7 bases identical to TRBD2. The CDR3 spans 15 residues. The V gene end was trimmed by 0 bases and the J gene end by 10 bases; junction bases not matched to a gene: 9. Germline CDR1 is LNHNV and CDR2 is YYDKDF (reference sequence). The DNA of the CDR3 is TGTGCCACCAGCAGAGATCGGGTAGTCGGGGGGGAGCAGTTCTTC. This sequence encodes CATSRDRVVGGEQFF.

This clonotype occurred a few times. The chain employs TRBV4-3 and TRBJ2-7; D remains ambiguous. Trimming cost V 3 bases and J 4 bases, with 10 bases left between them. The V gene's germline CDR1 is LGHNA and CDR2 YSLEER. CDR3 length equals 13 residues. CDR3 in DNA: TGCGCCAGCAGCCACCTGACTGGGTACGAGCAGTACTTC. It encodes CASSHLTGYEQYF.